This TCR beta chain was sequenced during a study of cytomegalovirus exposure and HLA in healthy donors. Findings and caveats of the study: TCR association rates varied by HLA locus in a later analysis, with DRB1 highest and HLA-C lowest. Usually a TCR sequence was rare, but some public TCRs were found in many donors. A later analysis reportedly found that, within productive TCRs, an Asian-associated ancestry cluster had fewer N-insertions than the mean observed across the roughly 700 donors. In a later analysis, V- and J-gene trimming of beta chains associated with a DCLRE1C missense variant, replicated independently.

Turning to this clone: Antigen unknown.

PCR involved 60 Vbeta and 13 Jbeta primers. The assay was immunoSEQ multiplex PCR, and TCRdb's table has in-frame clones only and misses some. The sample lists around 140,000 clones, just under 90% seen once, with around 5.2% in the top ten. This CDR3 is built from 13 residues. V lost 5 bases, J lost 4 bases, and 4 bases stayed unmatched. Germline CDR1 is SGHRS and CDR2 is YFSETQ. The sequence was obtained from a woman in her thirties in good health and CMV-seronegative. The sample consisted of PBMCs. J is TRBJ2-3 and V is TRBV5-1; 7 bases map to TRBD1. The CDR3 coding sequence is TGCGCCAGCAGGTATCAGGGGGCAGATACGCAGTATTTT. It translates to CASRYQGADTQYF.